Shown below are 25 T cell receptor beta chains from a single sample sequenced in a study of PD-1 blockade in classical Hodgkin lymphoma. Indicated time point: newly diagnosed, previously untreated cHL patient sample. Purification of CD4+ T cells from thawed PBMCs was performed via magnetic negative selection. Produced via immunoSEQ multiplex PCR; TCRdb's table is partial and in-frame only. The sample lists roughly 20,000 clones; more than 85% were seen once. The sequenced sample was CD4+ T cells from blood. The source of these receptors is a human donor with classical Hodgkin lymphoma.

The V and J genes are TRBV11-2 and TRBJ2-1; 8 nucleotides match TRBD2. This CDR3 has 18 amino acids. Germline CDR1 and CDR2: SGHAT and FQNNGV. Unmatched junction bases numbered 16, after V lost 5 bases and J lost 4 bases. The DNA for the CDR3 is TGTGCCAGCAGCCCCCTCCGGGGAAGCGGGGGACGTTACAATGAGCAGTTCTTC. This gives the protein CASSPLRGSGGRYNEQFF.

This chain links TRBV30 with TRBJ1-2; 10 nucleotides align to TRBD1. CDR1 GTSNPN and CDR2 SVGIG come from the germline V gene (reference sequence). The CDR3 totals 15 residues. For the CDR3, the DNA is TGTGCTGGAACTAGGCAGACAGGGGGCGCGTCTGGCTACACCTTC. Encoded protein: CAGTRQTGGASGYTF.

CDR3 coding DNA: TGCGCCAGCAGTGGGACTAGCGGGGGGGATTACACCGGGGAGCTGTTTTTT. It encodes CASSGTSGGDYTGELFF. The rearrangement links TRBV10-2 to TRBJ2-2, with 15 bases lining up with TRBD2. This CDR3 is built from 17 residues. CDR1 is WSHSY and CDR2 is SAAADI in the germline V gene. V trimming: 4 bases; J trimming: 3 bases; junction bases outside the gene matches: 3.

The chain recombines TRBV7-9 with TRBJ1-1; D ambiguous. The ends were cut back, 7 bases at V and 1 base at J, with 13 bases in the middle. Per the germline V gene, CDR1 is SEHNR and CDR2 is FQNEAQ (reference sequence). The CDR3 sequence is 14 residues long. CDR3 nucleotide sequence: TGTGCCAGCAACCCCGGACGGACGAACACTGAAGCTTTCTTT. It encodes CASNPGRTNTEAFF.

The genes are TRBV5-4 and TRBJ2-3; D is ambiguous. V lost 4 bases and J lost 6, with 12 bases in between. Germline-derived CDR1 and CDR2 are SGHNT and YYREEE (reference sequence). This CDR3 is 13 amino acids long. The CDR3 sequence: CASSPPEHDTQYF. The CDR3, as DNA: TGTGCCAGCAGCCCCCCAGAACACGATACGCAGTATTTT.

The rearrangement links TRBV29-1 to TRBJ2-7; D remains unclear. CDR1 is SQVTM and CDR2 is ANQGSEA in the germline V gene. V lost 4 bases, J lost 2 bases, and 12 bases lay in between. CDR3 length: 13 residues. In DNA form, the CDR3 reads TGCAGCGTTGCAATGGCAGGAGCCTACGAGCAGTACTTC. Translating it yields CSVAMAGAYEQYF.

The chain carries TRBV2 and TRBJ2-2; 10 nucleotides match TRBD2. This CDR3 region has 15 residues. Losses at the gene ends were 5 bases for V and 5 bases for J; bases not matched to a gene: 5. Germline V gives CDR1 SNHLY, CDR2 FYNNEI. CDR3 protein: CASSRLAGVTGELFF. CDR3 DNA: TGTGCCAGCAGTAGGCTAGCGGGAGTTACCGGGGAGCTGTTTTTT.

This chain connects TRBV6-1 to TRBJ1-2, with TRBD1 matching over 7 bases. This CDR3 spans 12 amino acids. The germline V gene encodes CDR1 MNHNS and CDR2 SASEGT. V shed 7 bases and J 8 bases; nucleotides not matched to a gene: 7. The CDR3 sequence: CASNIQGRGYTF. CDR3 coding DNA: TGTGCCAGCAATATACAGGGGAGAGGCTACACCTTC.

This rearrangement joins TRBV29-1 to TRBJ2-7; the match to TRBD1 covers 7 bases. Unmatched junction bases numbered 7, after V lost 4 bases and J lost 7 bases. The CDR3 runs to 12 residues. Germline CDR1 SQVTM, CDR2 ANQGSEA. CDR3: CSVARTGQEQYF. DNA of the CDR3: TGCAGCGTTGCTCGAACGGGACAGGAGCAGTACTTC.

The chain uses TRBV14 and TRBJ2-1, with D perhaps assigned TRBD1 or TRBD2 (5 bases each). CDR3 length: 15 amino acids. Germline CDR1 and CDR2: SGHDN and FVKESK. V was pared by 4 bases and J by 0 bases, with 10 bases between. CDR3 bases: TGTGCCAGCAGCCGAGAAGGGACCTCCTACAATGAGCAGTTCTTC. It codes for CASSREGTSYNEQFF.

The rearrangement joins TRBV19 to TRBJ1-5; D call uncertain. Trimming cost V 1 base and J 5 bases, with 18 bases left between them. This CDR3 contains 17 residues. The V gene's germline CDR1 is LNHDA and CDR2 SQIVND (reference sequence). CDR3 DNA sequence: TGTGCCAGTAGTATAGCCCCCGCCAGGTCTCTGCATCAGCCCCAGCATTTT. As protein: CASSIAPARSLHQPQHF.

The chain employs TRBV30 and TRBJ2-6; D unclear. Germline CDR1 and CDR2: GTSNPN and SVGIG (reference sequence). V lost 0 bases and J lost 5, with 8 bases in between. The CDR3 contains 14 residues. The CDR3 DNA sequence: TGTGCCTGGAGTGTGACACGGTGGGCCAACGTCCTGACTTTC. Translation gives CAWSVTRWANVLTF.

This clone was recorded once. V gene TRBV11-2 combines with J gene TRBJ1-3, with D unclear. Germline V gene data show CDR1 as SGHAT and CDR2 as FQNNGV. There are 13 residues in the CDR3. V lost 3 bases and J lost 0, with 3 bases in between. The CDR3 reads CASSFNSGNTIYF. CDR3 sequence (DNA): TGTGCCAGCAGCTTTAACTCTGGAAACACCATATATTTT.

The chain uses TRBV30 and TRBJ1-4, with a weak D call TRBD1 (6 bases). V lost 0 bases, J lost 7 bases, and 15 bases lay in between. The V gene's germline CDR1 is GTSNPN and CDR2 SVGIG (reference sequence). The CDR3 runs to 15 residues. CDR3 nucleotides: TGTGCCTGGAGTGTAGGGAGGGGAGGGGGTGAAAAACTGTTTTTT. Its translation is CAWSVGRGGGEKLFF.

V is TRBV6-6 and J is TRBJ1-1, with D hard to call. This CDR3 has 14 residues. In germline, CDR1 is MNHNY, CDR2 SVGAGI (reference sequence). The V end lost 2 bases, the J end lost 0 bases, and 7 bases lay between the germline ends. CDR3 residues: CASSYRRMNTEAFF. CDR3 nucleotides: TGTGCCAGCAGTTACCGACGGATGAACACTGAAGCTTTCTTT.

V usage is TRBV18 and J usage is TRBJ2-3, with D perhaps being TRBD1 or TRBD2 (5 bases each). CDR1 is KGHSH and CDR2 is LQKENI in the germline V gene. V was clipped by 1 base and J by 1 base, with 12 bases between them. The CDR3 contains 16 residues. This chain's CDR3 is CASSPRWDGGTDTQYF. The CDR3 coding sequence is TGTGCCAGCTCACCACGGTGGGACGGGGGCACAGATACGCAGTATTTT.

This chain joins TRBV7-9 and TRBJ2-7; weak D call: TRBD2 (5 bases). The CDR3 is 15 residues long. V lost 4 bases to trimming and J lost 0 bases, with 13 bases between them. Germline V CDR1 and CDR2: SEHNR, FQNEAQ (reference sequence). The chain's CDR3 is CASSSPGGFSYEQYF. As DNA, the CDR3 is TGTGCCAGCAGCTCCCCCGGAGGATTCTCCTACGAGCAGTACTTC.

The gene calls are TRBV9 and TRBJ2-2; 10 bases are a match to TRBD2. The V gene end was trimmed by 7 bases and the J gene end by 5 bases; junction bases not matched to a gene: 5. The CDR3 sequence is 14 residues long. CDR1 is SGDLS and CDR2 is YYNGEE in the germline V gene. CDR3 DNA sequence: TGTGCCAGCGGACTAGCGGTGGGAACCGGGGAGCTGTTTTTT. Protein sequence: CASGLAVGTGELFF.

The chain employs TRBV10-2 and TRBJ2-7; D gene unclear. Germline values: CDR1 WSHSY, CDR2 SAAADI. V was pared by 4 bases and J by 1 base, with 8 bases between. The CDR3 runs to 13 residues. Here the CDR3 reads CASSGQPSYEQYF. The CDR3, as DNA: TGCGCCAGCAGTGGTCAACCTTCCTACGAGCAGTACTTC.

The chain has TRBV19 and TRBJ2-1; D gene unclear. This CDR3 comprises 12 residues. V gave up 4 bases and J gave up 4 bases, with 5 bases separating them. The germline CDR1 and CDR2 sequences are LNHDA and SQIVND (reference sequence). CDR3 in amino acids: CASSRRYNEQFF. DNA of the CDR3: TGTGCCAGTAGTAGGCGGTACAATGAGCAGTTCTTC.

This clone was observed a handful of times. The V call is TRBV5-6, the J call TRBJ1-2; D not certain. The CDR3 extends over 14 amino acids. V lost 4 bases and J 8 bases, leaving 18 bases between the germline ends. The germline V gene has CDR1 SGHDT and CDR2 YYEEEE. Here the CDR3 reads CASSPRPKGSGYTF. The CDR3 region has the DNA TGTGCCAGCAGCCCGAGACCGAAAGGAAGCGGCTACACCTTC.

This clone has just a few counts. The rearrangement links TRBV18 to TRBJ2-7; D not certain. CDR1 KGHSH and CDR2 LQKENI come from the germline V gene. CDR3 length: 13 amino acids. Trimming took off 0 bases at V and 2 bases at J, with 5 bases between the two ends. The CDR3 bases are TGTGCCAGCTCACCACCGTCTACCTACGAGCAGTACTTC. As protein: CASSPPSTYEQYF.

This clone was detected once. The chain recombines TRBV18 with TRBJ1-3; 9 bases are a match to TRBD1. Looked up from germline, CDR1 is KGHSH and CDR2 is LQKENI. Trimming removed 1 base from V and 2 bases from J; junction bases left unmatched: 3. This CDR3 region has 16 residues. The CDR3 here is CASSPLRDRAGNTIYF. CDR3 nucleotide sequence: TGTGCCAGCTCACCACTGCGGGACAGGGCTGGAAACACCATATATTTT.

The chain has TRBV4-1 and TRBJ1-6, with 11 nucleotides matching TRBD1. The J segment lost 10 bases and the V segment lost 2 bases, leaving 10 bases of the junction unmatched. The germline V gene has CDR1 MGHRA and CDR2 YSYEKL. This CDR3 region has 17 residues. The CDR3 DNA follows: TGCGCCAGCAGCCAATTAATTTGGGGACAGGGGGAATCACCCCTCCACTTT. As protein: CASSQLIWGQGESPLHF.

The chain links TRBV9 to TRBJ2-7, with D perhaps being TRBD1 or TRBD2 (5 bases each). Germline V gene lookup returns CDR1 SGDLS and CDR2 YYNGEE. The germline V and J ends were trimmed by 2 bases and 6 bases, with 12 bases remaining between them. The CDR3 totals 13 residues. In nucleotides, the CDR3 is TGTGCCAGCAGCGTCCTCCCTGGGGGCGAGCAGTACTTC. This encodes CASSVLPGGEQYF.